Given below is one T cell receptor beta chain in context. The antigen remains unidentified. This CDR3 spans 13 amino acids. Germline lookup yields CDR1 SGHRS and CDR2 YFSETQ. The data were taken from a study of CXCR3-negative and CXCR3-positive naive CD8 T cells. General study results and limits: CXCR3-positive naive cells carried more hydrophobic TRB CDR3s than CXCR3-negative ones.

cDNA libraries for TRB were generated by 5' RACE incorporating UMI labels. No DNA is given; TCRdb re-called the 5' RACE reads and lists each CDR3 protein once. The repertoire shows around 66,000 distinct CDR3 sequences; the top ten hold around 5%. The sample consisted of naive CXCR3+ CD8+ T cells from blood. Subset of the sample: CD45RO-CCR7+CD27+CD95- naive CD8+ T cells expressing CXCR3 (TNR3+). V gene TRBV5-1 combines with J gene TRBJ2-1. The sequence came from a human donor in good health. Some clones in this sample may be carry-over from other donors' samples. The CDR3 here is CASSLDGYNEQFF.